This TCR beta chain was sequenced in a study of T cell responses to AZD1222 COVID-19 vaccine. Findings and caveats of the study: A mostly white British donor set with more females was recruited, and clonal diversity was possibly underestimated. Only a handful of AZD1222 recipients, several in all, had baseline seropositivity. As reported, nearly half of all spike-specific TCRs target variant regions that are unmutated.

This table comes from immunoSEQ multiplex PCR, and its TCRdb copy is limited to in-frame clones, with some not included. The sample holds over 100,000 clones, roughly 87% seen once. Between the trimmed V and J ends, which lost 3 bases and 2 bases, there was a span of 4 bases. Germline assignment: CDR1 SGHNT and CDR2 YYREEE (reference sequence). This CDR3 is built from 12 residues. Note on this clone: Its antigen is undetermined.

The chain combines TRBV5-4 with TRBJ2-3; D uncertain. The specimen was peripheral blood, collected 28 days after the second AZD1222 dose. This clonotype was sampled from an adult who received the AZD1222 COVID-19 vaccine. The CDR3 region has the DNA TGTGCCAGCAGCTCCCTCACAGATACGCAGTATTTT. Protein sequence: CASSSLTDTQYF.